Given below is one T cell receptor (beta chain) in context. Possible read error: a much larger clone is one base away. This record belongs to a study of regulatory T cells in long-lasting Graves disease. Germline V gene sequence: CDR1 SGHTA, CDR2 FQGTGA. The CDR3 runs to 15 residues. Arm-PCR of CDR3 regions and iRepertoire HTBI primers were used to build TCR beta libraries. One entry per CDR3 protein results from TCRdb running MiXCR on the multiplex PCR reads. The sample carries roughly 380,000 distinct CDR3 sequences, 16% recorded once. Specified time point: newly diagnosed GD, antithyroid drugs for less than 3 months. Generation of the TCR library employed RNA extracted from PBMCs. The same sample was also studied in work on T cells in Graves' hyperthyroidism and ophthalmopathy.

The J gene is TRBJ2-3, the V gene TRBV7-3; TRBD2 matches 10 bases. The J call is uncertain, as TRBJ2-7 better fits the DNA end. This clonotype originated in a man aged 40-50 years with Graves disease. Sequenced material: peripheral blood mononuclear cells (PBMCs), taken at new diagnosis, from a patient treated with antithyroid drugs. For the CDR3, the DNA is TGTGCCAGCAGTCTAGCGGGGGTATCCTACAATGAGCAGTACTTC. Amino acid sequence: CASSLAGVSYNEQYF.